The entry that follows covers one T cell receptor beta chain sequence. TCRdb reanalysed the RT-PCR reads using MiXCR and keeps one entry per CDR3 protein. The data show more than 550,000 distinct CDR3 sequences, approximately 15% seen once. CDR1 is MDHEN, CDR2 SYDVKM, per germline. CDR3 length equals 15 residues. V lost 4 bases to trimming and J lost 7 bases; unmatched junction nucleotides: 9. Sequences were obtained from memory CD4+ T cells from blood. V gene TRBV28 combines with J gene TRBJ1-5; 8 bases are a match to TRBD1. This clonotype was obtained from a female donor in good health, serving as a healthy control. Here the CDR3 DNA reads TGTGCCAGCAGTTCCGGGACAGGTCGACTCCAGCCCCAGCATTTT. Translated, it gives CASSSGTGRLQPQHF.